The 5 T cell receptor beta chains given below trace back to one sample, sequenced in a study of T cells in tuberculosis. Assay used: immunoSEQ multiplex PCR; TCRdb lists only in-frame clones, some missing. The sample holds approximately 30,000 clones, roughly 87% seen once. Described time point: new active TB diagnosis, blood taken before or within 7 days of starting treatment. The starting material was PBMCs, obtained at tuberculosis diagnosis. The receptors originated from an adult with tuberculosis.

CDR3 in amino acids: CASGPRGQVYNEQFF. Here the CDR3 DNA reads TGTGCCAGTGGGCCGCGGGGACAGGTATACAATGAGCAGTTCTTC. The chain uses TRBV6-1 and TRBJ2-1; 8 bases align to TRBD1. This CDR3 has 15 residues. The J segment lost 4 bases and the V segment lost 9 bases, leaving 11 bases of the junction unmatched. Per germline, CDR1 MNHNS and CDR2 SASEGT.

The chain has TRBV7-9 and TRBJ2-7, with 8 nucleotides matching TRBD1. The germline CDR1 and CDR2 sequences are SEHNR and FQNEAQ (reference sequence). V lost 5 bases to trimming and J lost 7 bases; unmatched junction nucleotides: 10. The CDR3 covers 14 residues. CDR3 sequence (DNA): TGTGCCAGCAGCGCCCGTTCGGGACAGGTTGAGCAGTACTTC. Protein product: CASSARSGQVEQYF.

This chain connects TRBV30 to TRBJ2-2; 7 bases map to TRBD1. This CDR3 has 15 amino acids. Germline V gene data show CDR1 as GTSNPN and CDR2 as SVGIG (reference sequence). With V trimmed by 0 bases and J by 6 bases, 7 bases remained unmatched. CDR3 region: CAWSVPGQVSGELFF. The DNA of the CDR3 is TGTGCCTGGAGTGTACCCGGACAGGTATCCGGGGAGCTGTTTTTT.

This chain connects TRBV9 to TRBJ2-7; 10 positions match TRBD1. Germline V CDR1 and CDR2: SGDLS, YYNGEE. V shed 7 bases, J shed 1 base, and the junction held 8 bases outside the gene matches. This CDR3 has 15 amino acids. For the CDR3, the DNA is TGTGCCAGCGCCCCGGGACAGGGGTATTCCTACGAGCAGTACTTC. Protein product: CASAPGQGYSYEQYF.

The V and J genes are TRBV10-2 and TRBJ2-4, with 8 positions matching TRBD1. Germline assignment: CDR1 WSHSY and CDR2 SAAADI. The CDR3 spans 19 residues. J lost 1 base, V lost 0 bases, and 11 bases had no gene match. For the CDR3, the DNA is TGCGCCAGCAGTGAGTCTCGGCAGGGGGCGGCAATGGCCAAAAACATTCAGTACTTC. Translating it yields CASSESRQGAAMAKNIQYF.